The 23 T cell receptor beta chains below all came from one sample that was sequenced in a study of T cells in localized non-small cell lung cancer. Libraries were prepared by immunoSEQ multiplex PCR; TCRdb keeps only in-frame clonotypes and omits some of them. The repertoire has more than 1,000 clones, approximately 15% of them found once; the top ten carry approximately 8.8%. The sequencing used normal lung tissue next to the tumor, collected before any cancer treatment. All receptors come from a woman aged 35 to 70 with stage I lung adenocarcinoma.

V is TRBV15 and J is TRBJ1-2, with D perhaps TRBD1 (6 bases). The CDR3 is made up of 15 amino acids. Germline-derived CDR1 and CDR2 are LNHNV and YYDKDF (reference sequence). V was trimmed by 0 bases and J by 8 bases, leaving 16 bases between them. CDR3 DNA sequence: TGTGCCACCAGCAGAGATGCGGGGGGCGCGGGCGGCTACACCTTC. It encodes CATSRDAGGAGGYTF.

The rearrangement links TRBV6-8 to TRBJ1-2; tentatively, D is TRBD1 (5 bases). The germline V gene encodes CDR1 MNHGY and CDR2 SAAAGT. The CDR3 totals 13 residues. V was shortened by 6 bases and J by 8 bases, with 16 bases between the two germline ends. CDR3 sequence reads: CASRAGAAGGYTF. CDR3 bases: TGTGCCAGCAGAGCCGGGGCGGCCGGGGGCTACACCTTC.

This chain joins TRBV6-8 and TRBJ1-5; no clear D. The CDR3 runs to 14 residues. The germline gives CDR1 MNHGY, CDR2 SAAAGT. Trimming removed 6 bases at V and 9 bases at J, with 18 bases between. The DNA for the CDR3 is TGTGCCAGCAGCCAATACGTCGGGGTCACGCCCCAGCATTTT. Its protein product is CASSQYVGVTPQHF.

The J gene is TRBJ1-6, the V gene TRBV23-1; tentatively, D is TRBD1 (5 bases). TRBV23-1 is reported as an ORF; its role is uncertain. The V gene lost 6 bases and the J gene lost 0 bases, with 12 bases spanning the gap. CDR3 length equals 16 residues. The CDR3 region is CASSPDTASYNSPLHF. As DNA, the CDR3 is TGCGCCAGCAGCCCGGACACTGCCTCCTATAATTCACCCCTCCACTTT.

The chain recombines TRBV5-1 with TRBJ2-1; no definite D call. Trimming cost V 7 bases and J 8 bases, with 19 bases left between them. The CDR3 extends over 14 amino acids. Germline V gene sequence: CDR1 SGHRS, CDR2 YFSETQ. Here the CDR3 reads CASCPSDLYDEQFF. The CDR3 bases are TGCGCCAGCTGCCCGTCGGACCTCTATGATGAGCAGTTCTTC.

The V call is TRBV4-1, the J call TRBJ2-7, with 10 bases that match TRBD1. Germline V gene lookup returns CDR1 MGHRA and CDR2 YSYEKL. CDR3 length equals 16 residues. Trimming took 4 bases from V and 5 from J; bases not matched to a gene: 11. CDR3: CASSRRIGQGVHEQYF. The CDR3 DNA reads TGCGCCAGCAGCCGCAGGATCGGACAGGGGGTCCACGAGCAGTACTTC.

This clone is medium-sized within its sample. The chain links TRBV11-3 to TRBJ2-1, with D possibly being TRBD2 (6 bases). Trimming left V 5 bases short and J 9 bases short, with 17 bases between. The CDR3 covers 14 residues. From germline, CDR1 is SGHNT and CDR2 YENEEA. CDR3 protein: CASSPHQGAGEQFF. Written as DNA, the CDR3 is TGTGCCAGCAGCCCCCACCAGGGAGCGGGTGAGCAGTTCTTC.

V gene TRBV11-3 combines with J gene TRBJ1-3; D is undetermined. The CDR3 sequence is 14 residues long. Per the germline V gene, CDR1 is SGHNT and CDR2 is YENEEA. The ends were cut back, 4 bases at V and 0 bases at J, with 7 bases in the middle. The CDR3 coding sequence is TGTGCCAGCAGCTCCCGGAGCTCTGGAAACACCATATATTTT. Residues: CASSSRSSGNTIYF. The full variable domain, rest sourced from reference TRBV11-3 and TRBJ1-3, is EAGVVQSPRYKIIEKKQPVAFWCNPISGHNTLYWYLQNLGQGPELLIRYENEEAVDDSQLPKDRFSAERLKGVDSTLKIQPAELGDSAVYLCASSSRSSGNTIYFGEGSWLTVV.

This clone came up a few times. V gene TRBV15 combines with J gene TRBJ2-1; D may be TRBD1 (5 bases). Germline V gives CDR1 LNHNV, CDR2 YYDKDF (reference sequence). With 6 bases removed from V and 1 base from J, the gap between germline ends came to 19 bases. CDR3 length: 17 amino acids. The CDR3 sequence: CATRDKTQGSSYNEQFF. DNA of the CDR3: TGTGCCACCAGGGATAAAACCCAGGGATCTTCCTACAATGAGCAGTTCTTC.

In this sample, this clone is large. The chain joins TRBV6-8 to TRBJ1-1; D not resolved. CDR1 is MNHGY and CDR2 is SAAAGT in the germline V gene. CDR3 size: 12 residues. The V end lost 8 bases, the J end lost 0 bases, and 7 bases lay between the germline ends. CDR3 sequence: CASGTVNTEAFF. The CDR3 nucleotides are TGTGCCAGCGGAACAGTGAACACTGAAGCTTTCTTT.

The V and J genes are TRBV11-3 and TRBJ2-1, with D unresolved. Germline CDR1 is SGHNT and CDR2 is YENEEA. V was trimmed by 7 bases and J by 4 bases, leaving 20 bases between them. CDR3 length: 16 residues. The CDR3 bases are TGTGCCAGCACCCTTGGTACTAAGATCGCGTACAATGAGCAGTTCTTC. Encoded protein: CASTLGTKIAYNEQFF.

This rearrangement joins TRBV19 to TRBJ1-2, with 11 nucleotides matching TRBD1. Germline assignment: CDR1 LNHDA and CDR2 SQIVND (reference sequence). After removal of 5 bases from V and 7 bases from J, the junction contained 6 bases not matched to a gene. The CDR3 consists of 14 residues. The CDR3 DNA sequence: TGTGCCAGTAGTTCCGGGACAGGGGGTTTTGGCTACACCTTC. The encoded protein is CASSSGTGGFGYTF.

The chain employs TRBV19 and TRBJ1-6; 8 nucleotides match TRBD1. V dropped 9 bases and J dropped 14; count of bases not matched to a gene: 12. This CDR3 spans 13 amino acids. The germline V gene has CDR1 LNHDA and CDR2 SQIVND (reference sequence). The CDR3 loop reads CASPGQDVGSLHF. The CDR3, as DNA: TGTGCCAGCCCGGGACAGGATGTTGGGTCCCTCCACTTT.

The rearrangement links TRBV9 to TRBJ2-7, with D perhaps TRBD2 (5 bases). V was cut by 0 bases and J by 3 bases, with 10 bases left in between. Per germline, CDR1 SGDLS and CDR2 YYNGEE. This CDR3 is 14 amino acids long. DNA of the CDR3: TGTGCCAGCAGCGTAGACCCGAGGGACTACGAGCAGTACTTC. Amino acid sequence: CASSVDPRDYEQYF.

The chain recombines TRBV19 with TRBJ1-3; D not resolved. The V gene's germline CDR1 is LNHDA and CDR2 SQIVND (reference sequence). Trimming left V 1 base short and J 5 bases short, with 6 bases between. The CDR3 runs 13 residues. CDR3 nucleotides: TGTGCCAGTAGTATAGGGCCCCGAAACACCATATATTTT. Translating it yields CASSIGPRNTIYF.

This clone ranks as large. The V gene is TRBV11-3, the J gene TRBJ1-2, with a weak D call TRBD1 (6 bases). The V and J ends lost 1 base and 5 bases respectively, with 14 bases between them. There are 15 residues in the CDR3. CDR1 and CDR2 from the germline V gene are SGHNT and YENEEA. CDR3 residues: CASSLGRTDLYGYTF. The DNA for the CDR3 is TGTGCCAGCAGCTTAGGTCGGACAGACCTTTATGGCTACACCTTC.

CDR3 sequence: CASSIDGRQSSYEQYF. CDR3 nucleotide sequence: TGTGCCAGTAGTATAGATGGTCGCCAGAGCTCCTACGAGCAGTACTTC. The chain has TRBV19 and TRBJ2-7, with D unclear. The V gene lost 0 bases and the J gene lost 0 bases, with 12 bases spanning the gap. Germline V gives CDR1 LNHDA, CDR2 SQIVND (reference sequence). The CDR3 has 16 residues.

Concerning this clone: Other DNA variants within this sample encode the same CDR3. V is TRBV6-8 and J is TRBJ1-5; D may be TRBD1 (5 bases). The CDR3 has 15 residues. Per germline, CDR1 MNHGY and CDR2 SAAAGT. V lost 0 bases to trimming and J lost 5 bases, with 11 bases between them. The DNA of the CDR3 is TGTGCCAGCAGTTACTCGATGGGGGAGGATCAGCCCCAGCATTTT. Amino acids: CASSYSMGEDQPQHF.

This clone counts as medium-sized (0.01 to 0.1%). The part of the CDR3 DNA that was read is TGTGTCAGAAGCTTAGGCAAAGAGGGACAGCGAACCACAACTAATGAAAAACTGTTT. This codes for CVRSLGKEGQRTTTNEKLF. The CDR3 reads in full as CVRSLGKEGQRTTTNEKLFF. The chain has TRBV7-5 and TRBJ1-4; the DNA was not compared with TRBD1, the D call given in the table. The CDR3 end falls 1 residue outside the read, so it is completed with the germline J gene. TRBV7-5 is a known pseudogene. The CDR3 has 20 residues.

By sample share, this clone is large (0.1 to 1%). V and J are TRBV9 and TRBJ1-1, with a possible D match to TRBD1 (5 bases). The CDR3 loop spans 13 amino acids. V lost 5 bases and J lost 0, with 8 bases in between. Germline V lookup: CDR1 SGDLS, CDR2 YYNGEE. The CDR3 sequence: CASSEGLNTEAFF. In DNA form, the CDR3 reads TGTGCCAGCAGTGAGGGGTTGAACACTGAAGCTTTCTTT.

The rearrangement uses TRBV12-2 and TRBJ2-5. TRBV12-2 is a pseudogene locus. The CDR3 covers 15 residues. The CDR3 bases are TGTGCCGACGGTACTGGCAGCACCATCCAAGAGACCCAGTACTTC. This encodes CADGTGSTIQETQYF.

The table lists this clone with a few counts. The rearrangement joins TRBV11-3 to TRBJ2-1; 10 nucleotides agree with TRBD1. The CDR3 is made up of 15 amino acids. Germline V gives CDR1 SGHNT, CDR2 YENEEA. V dropped 5 bases and J dropped 7; count of bases not matched to a gene: 8. The CDR3 here is CASSPGQGKENEQFF. In DNA, the CDR3 is TGTGCCAGCAGCCCGGGACAGGGGAAGGAGAATGAGCAGTTCTTC.

In its sample, this clone ranks as medium-sized. The chain joins TRBV11-3 to TRBJ2-1, with D perhaps TRBD1 or TRBD2 (5 bases each). This CDR3 spans 15 amino acids. The germline V gene has CDR1 SGHNT and CDR2 YENEEA. Deletions cut 2 bases from V and 5 bases from J, with 13 bases between. Written as DNA, the CDR3 is TGTGCCAGCAGCTTATTCGGGGCAGGTCACAATGAGCAGTTCTTC. Amino acid sequence: CASSLFGAGHNEQFF.